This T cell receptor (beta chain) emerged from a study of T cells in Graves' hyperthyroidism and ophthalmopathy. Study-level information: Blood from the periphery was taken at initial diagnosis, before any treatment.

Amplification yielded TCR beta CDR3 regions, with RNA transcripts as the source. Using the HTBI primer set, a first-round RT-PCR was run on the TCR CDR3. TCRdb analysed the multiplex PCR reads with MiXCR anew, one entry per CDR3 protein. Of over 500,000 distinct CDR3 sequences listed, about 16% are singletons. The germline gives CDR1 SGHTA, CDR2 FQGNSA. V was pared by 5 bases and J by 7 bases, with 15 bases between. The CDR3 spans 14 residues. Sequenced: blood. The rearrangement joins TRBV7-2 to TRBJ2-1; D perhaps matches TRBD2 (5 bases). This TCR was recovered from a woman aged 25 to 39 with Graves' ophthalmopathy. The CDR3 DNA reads TGTGCCAGCAGCACCCGAGGGTTGTGGAATGAGCAGTTCTTC. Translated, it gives CASSTRGLWNEQFF. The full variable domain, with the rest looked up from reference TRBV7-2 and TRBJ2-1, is GAGVSQSPSNKVTEKGKDVELRCDPISGHTALYWYRQSLGQGLEFLIYFQGNSAPDKSGLPSDRFSAERTGGSVSTLTIQRTQQEDSAVYLCASSTRGLWNEQFFGPGTRLTVL.